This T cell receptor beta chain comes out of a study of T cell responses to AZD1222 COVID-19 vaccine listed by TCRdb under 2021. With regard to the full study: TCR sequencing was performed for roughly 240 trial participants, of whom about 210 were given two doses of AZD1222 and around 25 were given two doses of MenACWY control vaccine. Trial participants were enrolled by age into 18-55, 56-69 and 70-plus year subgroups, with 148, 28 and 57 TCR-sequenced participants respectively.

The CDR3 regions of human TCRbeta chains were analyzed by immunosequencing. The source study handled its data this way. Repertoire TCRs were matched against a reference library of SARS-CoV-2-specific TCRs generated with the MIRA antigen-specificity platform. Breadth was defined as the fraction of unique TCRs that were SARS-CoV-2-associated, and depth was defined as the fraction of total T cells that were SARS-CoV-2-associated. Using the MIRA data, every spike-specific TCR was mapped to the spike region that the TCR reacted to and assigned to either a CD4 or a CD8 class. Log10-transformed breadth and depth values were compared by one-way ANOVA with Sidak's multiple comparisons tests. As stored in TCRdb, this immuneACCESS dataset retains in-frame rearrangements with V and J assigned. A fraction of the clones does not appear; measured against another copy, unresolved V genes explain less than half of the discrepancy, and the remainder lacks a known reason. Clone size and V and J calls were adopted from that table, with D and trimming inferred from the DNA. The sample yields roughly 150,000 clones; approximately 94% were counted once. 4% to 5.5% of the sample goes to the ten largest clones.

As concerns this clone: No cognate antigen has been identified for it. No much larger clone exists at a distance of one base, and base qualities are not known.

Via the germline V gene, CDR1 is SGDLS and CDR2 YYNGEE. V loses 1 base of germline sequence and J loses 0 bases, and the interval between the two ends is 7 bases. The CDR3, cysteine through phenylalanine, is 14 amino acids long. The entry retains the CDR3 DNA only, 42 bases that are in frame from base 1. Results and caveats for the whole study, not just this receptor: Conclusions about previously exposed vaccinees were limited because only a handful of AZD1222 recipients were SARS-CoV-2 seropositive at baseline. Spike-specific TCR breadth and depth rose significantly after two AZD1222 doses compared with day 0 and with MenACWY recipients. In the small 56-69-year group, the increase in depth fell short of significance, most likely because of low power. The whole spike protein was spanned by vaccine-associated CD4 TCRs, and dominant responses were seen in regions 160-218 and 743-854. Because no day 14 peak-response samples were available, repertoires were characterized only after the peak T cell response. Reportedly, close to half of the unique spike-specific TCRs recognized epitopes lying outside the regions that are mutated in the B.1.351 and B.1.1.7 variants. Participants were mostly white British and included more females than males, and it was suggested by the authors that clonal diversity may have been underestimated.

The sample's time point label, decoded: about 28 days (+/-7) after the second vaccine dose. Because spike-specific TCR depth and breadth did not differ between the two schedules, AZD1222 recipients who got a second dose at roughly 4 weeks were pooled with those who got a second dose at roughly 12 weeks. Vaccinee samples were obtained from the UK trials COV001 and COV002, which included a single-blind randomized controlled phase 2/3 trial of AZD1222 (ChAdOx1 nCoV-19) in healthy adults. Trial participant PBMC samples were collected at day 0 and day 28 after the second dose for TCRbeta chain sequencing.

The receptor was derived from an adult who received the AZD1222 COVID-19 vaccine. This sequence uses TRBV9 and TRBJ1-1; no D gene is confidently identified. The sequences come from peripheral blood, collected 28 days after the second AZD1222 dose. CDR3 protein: CASSVQAMNTEAFF. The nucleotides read TGTGCCAGCAGCGTACAGGCCATGAACACTGAAGCTTTCTTT.